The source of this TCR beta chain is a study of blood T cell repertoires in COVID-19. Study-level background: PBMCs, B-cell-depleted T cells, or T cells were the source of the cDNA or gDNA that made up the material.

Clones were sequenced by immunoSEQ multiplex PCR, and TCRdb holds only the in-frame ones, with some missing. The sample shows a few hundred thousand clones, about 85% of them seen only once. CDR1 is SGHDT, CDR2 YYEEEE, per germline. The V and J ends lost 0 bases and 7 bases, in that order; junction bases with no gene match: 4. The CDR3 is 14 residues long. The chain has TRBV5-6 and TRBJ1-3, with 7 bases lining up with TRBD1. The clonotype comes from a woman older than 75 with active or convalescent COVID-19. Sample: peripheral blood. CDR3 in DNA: TGTGCCAGCAGCTTGGGGTCAGGGGGGAACACCATATATTTT. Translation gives CASSLGSGGNTIYF.